These 3 T cell receptor beta chains share one sample of origin, sequenced in a study of radiation and T cells in renal cell carcinoma. Regarding time point: baseline pretreatment blood. As for treatment: 15 Gy SBRT to primary tumor, nephrectomy 4 weeks later. Only in-frame clones appear in the TCRdb table, and some are missing; sequencing was by immunoSEQ multiplex PCR. The sample has about 150,000 clones, approximately 90% seen once; the top ten hold around 12%. The sample in question was blood, obtained from a patient whose treatment included radiotherapy and nephrectomy. These TCRs come from a woman aged 50 to 60 with renal cell carcinoma.

This rearrangement joins TRBV6-5 to TRBJ1-3; D not certain. V gave up 7 bases and J gave up 0 bases, with 10 bases separating them. Germline V gene lookup returns CDR1 MNHEY and CDR2 SVGAGI. The CDR3 sequence is 14 residues long. CDR3 sequence (DNA): TGTGCCAGCAAGGAGATACTCTCTGGAAACACCATATATTTT. Translated, it gives CASKEILSGNTIYF.

The chain links TRBV4-2 to TRBJ2-5, with a weak D call TRBD1 (5 bases). CDR1 is LGHNA, CDR2 YNFKEQ, per germline. The CDR3 length is 16 residues. V shed 6 bases and J shed 3 bases, with 20 bases lying between them. This chain's CDR3 is CASSPQRAGNKETQYF. CDR3 DNA sequence: TGTGCCAGCAGTCCCCAGCGTGCAGGGAACAAAGAGACCCAGTACTTC.

CDR3 loop: CASSPDLTPYEQYF. The CDR3 DNA sequence: TGTGCCAGCAGCCCCGACCTTACCCCCTACGAGCAGTACTTC. This chain links TRBV7-9 with TRBJ2-7; unclear D gene. The CDR3 totals 14 residues. Trimming pared 5 bases from V and 2 bases from J, leaving 13 bases between. Germline-derived CDR1 and CDR2 are SEHNR and FQNEAQ (reference sequence).